This is a list of T cell receptor beta chains from one sample in a study of blood T cell repertoires in COVID-19. Libraries were prepared by immunoSEQ multiplex PCR; TCRdb keeps only in-frame clonotypes and omits some of them. The data contain a few hundred thousand clones, roughly 83% of them seen just once; the ten biggest clones take up around 1.7%. The specimen was peripheral blood. These receptors came from a woman between 45 and 60 years old with acute or convalescent COVID-19. Both conserved end residues are trimmed from each CDR3.

j_call,v_call,cdr3_aa
TRBJ2-1,TRBV28,ASSFRRTLANEQF
TRBJ2-3,TRBV27,ASISPKGREGADTQY
TRBJ1-6,TRBV11-2,ASSLGGTGGNSPLH
TRBJ2-7,TRBV4-3,ASSQENSRTYEQY
TRBJ1-1,TRBV15,ATSRVISGTEAF
TRBJ2-1,TRBV3-1/TRBV3-2,ASSQGHRENEQF
TRBJ2-3,TRBV4-2,ASSQDSYTSGTQY
TRBJ1-5,TRBV10-3,AIRGDRGANQPQH
TRBJ1-4,TRBV6-6,ASSYQGSTTNEKLF
TRBJ1-1,TRBV3-1/TRBV3-2,ASSQVVAREAF
TRBJ2-7,TRBV6-5,ASRVAGQGGYEQY
TRBJ1-5,TRBV2,ASSLRVRGINQPQH
TRBJ1-1,TRBV6-4,ASSEWVGAEAF
TRBJ2-1,TRBV7-8,ASSTGGLHYNEQF
TRBJ2-6,TRBV15,ATSPDTARGANVLT
TRBJ1-5,TRBV27,ASSSGWQPQH
TRBJ1-1,TRBV9,ASSVMEGTEAF
TRBJ2-7,TRBV7-3,ASSKGLAGSYEQY
TRBJ1-1,TRBV6-5,ASSSLLRTGGGWAF
TRBJ1-1,TRBV28,ASSLRRRNTEAF
TRBJ2-3,TRBV7-2,ASQRDPLSTDTQY
TRBJ2-6,TRBV9,ASSSLTGGAGGANVLT
TRBJ2-5,TRBV5-1,ASSNGQGETQY
TRBJ2-7,TRBV4-3,ASSQVLRDTYEQY
TRBJ1-1,TRBV28,ASSLALENTEAF
TRBJ1-1,TRBV20-1,SASGGGNTEAF
TRBJ1-2,TRBV6-4,ASSDSPGGDGYT
TRBJ1-5,TRBV5-1,ASSLFPTGSNQPQH
TRBJ2-7,TRBV7-2,ASSLKQEAYEQY
TRBJ2-7,TRBV7-9,ASSLAGGGEQY
TRBJ2-3,TRBV11-1,ASSFNPSGDTQY
TRBJ2-3,TRBV2,ASSMDRGPTDTQY
TRBJ1-5,TRBV28,ASSFSLGTVNQPQH
TRBJ2-7,TRBV30,AWSVSPLGQGFYEQY
TRBJ2-1,TRBV3-1/TRBV3-2,ASSQWGEQSEQF
TRBJ2-7,TRBV21-1,ARGQTGRHEQY